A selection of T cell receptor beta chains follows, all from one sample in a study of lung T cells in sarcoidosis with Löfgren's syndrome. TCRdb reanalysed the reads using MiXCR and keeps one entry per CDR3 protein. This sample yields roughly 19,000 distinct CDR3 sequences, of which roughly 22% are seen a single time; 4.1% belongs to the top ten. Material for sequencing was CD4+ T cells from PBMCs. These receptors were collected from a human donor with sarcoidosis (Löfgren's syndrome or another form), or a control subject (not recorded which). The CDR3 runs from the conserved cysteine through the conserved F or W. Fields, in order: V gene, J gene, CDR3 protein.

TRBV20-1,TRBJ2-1,CSARAPREGRVEQFF
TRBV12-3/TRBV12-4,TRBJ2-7,CASRRDYEQYF
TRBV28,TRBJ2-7,CASRGQGDYEQYF
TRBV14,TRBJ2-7,CASSQDPPSRGEQYF
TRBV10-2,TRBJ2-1,CASPRQVEFPNEQFF
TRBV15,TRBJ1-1,CATSRDYSLNTEAFF
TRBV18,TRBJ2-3,CASSQRHQNTQYF
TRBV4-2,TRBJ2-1,CASSQDVTSGSYNEQFF
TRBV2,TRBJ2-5,CASRGTWGGETQYF
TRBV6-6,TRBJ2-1,CASSYVGLSSYNEQFF
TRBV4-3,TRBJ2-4,CASSQWLGGGLNIQYF
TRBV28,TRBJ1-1,CASLEGLNTEASF
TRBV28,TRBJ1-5,CASSPLDRANQPQHF
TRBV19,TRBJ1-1,CASSGQGDSEAFF
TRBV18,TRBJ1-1,CASSPLPQGGFGNTEAFF
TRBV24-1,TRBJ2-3,CATSEFDRGPQYF
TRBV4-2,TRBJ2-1,CASSQRDSSYNEQFF
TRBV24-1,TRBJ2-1,CATSGKGQGISYNEQFF
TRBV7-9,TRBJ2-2,CASSQQKGTDTVELFF
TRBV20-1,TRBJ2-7,CSARDPRPQGDYEQYF
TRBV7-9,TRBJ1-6,CASSVSRENSPLHF
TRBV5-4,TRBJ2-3,CASSSAKSGFTDTQYF
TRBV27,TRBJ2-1,CASSLGGLAGGRQFF
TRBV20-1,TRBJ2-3,CAYRGPTDTQYF
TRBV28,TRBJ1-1,CASSLPGRMNTEAFF
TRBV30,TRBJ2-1,CAWSVPPQRHEQFF
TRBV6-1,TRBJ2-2,CASSRLAGSTGELFF
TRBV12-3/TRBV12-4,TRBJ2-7,CASSLTVRQYF
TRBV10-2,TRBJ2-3,CASRHLSGTDTQYF
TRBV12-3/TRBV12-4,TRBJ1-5,CASSSLQNQPQHF
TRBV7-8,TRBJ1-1,CATQGQILEGTEAFF
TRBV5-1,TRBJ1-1,CASSFEGEPNTEAFF
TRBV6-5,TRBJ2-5,CASSYVLLQETRYF
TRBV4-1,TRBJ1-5,CASSQERTFSSNQPQHF
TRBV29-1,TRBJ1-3,CSVAGSSGNTIYF
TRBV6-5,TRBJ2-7,CASSDSVYGQYF
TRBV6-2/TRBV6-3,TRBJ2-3,CASRRFTKGGGTDTQYF
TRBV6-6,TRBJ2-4,CASSYGSQNIQYF
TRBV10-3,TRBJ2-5,CAISESWRNQETQYF
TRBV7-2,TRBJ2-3,CASSLGASGSGTDTQYF
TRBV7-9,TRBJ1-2,CASSFKGEGYGYTF
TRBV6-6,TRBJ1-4,CASSYSDEKLFF
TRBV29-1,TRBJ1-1,CIVEDTRGTEAFF
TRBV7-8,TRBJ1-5,CASNLNLPGHNPWSNQPQHF
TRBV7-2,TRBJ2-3,CSSGLAGQGFTDTQYF